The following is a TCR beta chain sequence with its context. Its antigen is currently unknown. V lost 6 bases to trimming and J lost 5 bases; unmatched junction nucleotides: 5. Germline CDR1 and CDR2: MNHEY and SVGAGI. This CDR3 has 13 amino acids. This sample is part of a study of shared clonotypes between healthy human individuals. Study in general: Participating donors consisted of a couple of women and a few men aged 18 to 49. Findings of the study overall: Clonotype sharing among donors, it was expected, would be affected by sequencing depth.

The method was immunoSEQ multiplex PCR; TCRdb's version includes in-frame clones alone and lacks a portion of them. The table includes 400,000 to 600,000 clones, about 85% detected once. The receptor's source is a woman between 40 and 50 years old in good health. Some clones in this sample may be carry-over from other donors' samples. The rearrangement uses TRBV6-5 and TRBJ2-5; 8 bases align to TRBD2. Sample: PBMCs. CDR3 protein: CASSQAGAETQYF. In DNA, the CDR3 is TGTGCCAGCAGCCAAGCGGGGGCGGAGACCCAGTACTTC.